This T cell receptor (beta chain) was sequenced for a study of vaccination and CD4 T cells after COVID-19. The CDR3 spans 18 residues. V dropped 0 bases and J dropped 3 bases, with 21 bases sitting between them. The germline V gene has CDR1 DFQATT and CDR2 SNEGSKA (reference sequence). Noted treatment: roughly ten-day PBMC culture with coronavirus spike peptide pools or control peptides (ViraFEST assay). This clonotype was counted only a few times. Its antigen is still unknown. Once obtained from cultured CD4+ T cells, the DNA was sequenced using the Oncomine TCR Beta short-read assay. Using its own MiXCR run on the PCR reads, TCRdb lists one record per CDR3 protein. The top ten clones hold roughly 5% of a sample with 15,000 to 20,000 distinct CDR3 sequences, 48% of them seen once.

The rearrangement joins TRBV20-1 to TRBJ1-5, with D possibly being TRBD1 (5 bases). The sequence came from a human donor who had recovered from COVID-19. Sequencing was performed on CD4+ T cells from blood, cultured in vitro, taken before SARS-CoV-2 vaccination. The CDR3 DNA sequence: TGCAGTGCTAGAGATAGAGGGCGCGGGACGAGTATCAATCAGCCCCAGCATTTT. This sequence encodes CSARDRGRGTSINQPQHF.